The sequence of this T cell receptor beta chain was determined in a study of blood T cell repertoires in COVID-19. Study overall: The origin of the acute and convalescent COVID-19 samples was the United States, Italy and Spain. Sources were T cells, B-cell-depleted T cells, or PBMCs; the material itself was cDNA or gDNA.

The germline gives CDR1 MRHNA, CDR2 SNTAGT. Trimming cost V 3 bases and J 4 bases; bases outside gene matches: 4. The CDR3 covers 15 residues. As originally analysed: Scientists estimated how many nucleated cells there were by amplifying reference gene primers. The data were produced by immunoSEQ multiplex PCR, yet TCRdb's version contains in-frame clones alone and is incomplete. D and trimming come from the DNA, and the V and J calls and clone size come from that table. The sample contains 190,000 or so clones, 87% of which appear only once. This chain links TRBV6-4 with TRBJ2-1; 9 bases map to TRBD2. The clonotype comes from a woman younger than 30 who had recovered from COVID-19. The sample consisted of peripheral blood. The CDR3 region has the DNA TGTGCCAGCAGTGAAAGGGCGGGGGGGTACAATGAGCAGTTCTTC. Its translation: CASSERAGGYNEQFF.